The entry below gives a single T cell receptor beta chain sequence along with its context. Its antigen is as yet unknown. Produced via immunoSEQ multiplex PCR; TCRdb's table is partial and in-frame only. The profile shows over a thousand clones, roughly 92% of them singletons. Trimming shortened V by 8 bases and J by 4 bases, and 20 bases separated the two germline ends. The germline CDR1 and CDR2 sequences are SEHNR and FQNEAQ (reference sequence). The CDR3 runs to 15 residues. The sample is drawn from a study of chemoradiotherapy in HPV16-positive cancers. At the level of the study: Candidate HPV-specific T-cell clones and common TCR motifs came from functional assays in a couple of HPV16-positive patients. Findings and limits, study-wide: During treatment, candidate HPV-specific clones and E7-related motifs expanded in tumor. Better recurrence-free survival went with HPV-responsive T-cell expansion in HPV16-positive patients.

Repertoires were sampled repeatedly during chemoradiotherapy. This chain joins TRBV7-9 and TRBJ1-2; possible D gene TRBD1, 6 bases. This TCR derives from a human donor with HPV-associated anogenital cancer. The sample in question was tumor tissue, obtained from a patient who underwent chemoradiotherapy. CDR3 nucleotide sequence: TGTGCCAGCGCCTTGAAGGGGGGGCGATCCTATGGCTACACCTTC. It yields the protein CASALKGGRSYGYTF.